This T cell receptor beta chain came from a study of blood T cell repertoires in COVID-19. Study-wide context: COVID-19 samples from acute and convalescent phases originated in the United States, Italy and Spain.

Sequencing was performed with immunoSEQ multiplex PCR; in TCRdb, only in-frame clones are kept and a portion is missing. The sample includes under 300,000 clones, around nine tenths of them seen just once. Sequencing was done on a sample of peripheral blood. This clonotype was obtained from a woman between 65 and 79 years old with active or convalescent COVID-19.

This CDR3 reads CASSSLTTNEKLFF. The CDR3 nucleotides are TGTGCCAGCAGCTCCTTAACAACTAATGAAAAACTGTTTTTT. The chain is built from TRBV4-2 and TRBJ1-4; D ambiguous. V lost 5 bases and J lost 0, with 7 bases in between. The CDR3 runs to 14 residues. Germline V gene data show CDR1 as LGHNA and CDR2 as YNFKEQ.